The 17 T cell receptor beta chains listed next were all sequenced from one sample in a study of early T cells in non-severe SARS-CoV-2 infection (dated by TCRdb to about 2021). Library preparation used 5' RACE. Sequencing was carried out with a NextSeq 500. TCRdb trimmed public reads at Q25 via fastp, called clones via MiXCR and kept in-frame beta chains. For every CDR3 protein sequence, its rows merge into one entry that carries the most common genes and DNA. For this sample there are approximately 100,000 distinct CDR3 sequences; about 11% appear just once. The ten largest clones add up to roughly 5% of the sample. Sample: whole blood. The origin of the receptors is an adult who was a healthcare worker with PCR-confirmed SARS-CoV-2 infection or an uninfected control (not recorded which).

The table lists this clonotype with many counts. This sequence joins TRBV10-2 and TRBJ2-7, with TRBD2 matching over 11 bases. Per germline, CDR1 WSHSY and CDR2 SAAADI. The V and J ends lost 2 bases and 9 bases, in that order; junction bases with no gene match: 9. The CDR3 is made up of 15 amino acids. CDR3 nucleotides: TGCGCCAGCAGTGAGACTAGCGGGAGTGACCTAGGGCAGTACTTC. The encoded protein is CASSETSGSDLGQYF.

The genes are TRBV5-6 and TRBJ2-5; D is undetermined. CDR3 length equals 15 residues. Germline V gene lookup returns CDR1 SGHDT and CDR2 YYEEEE. Trimming stripped 1 base from V and 1 base from J, with 11 bases between. The CDR3 coding sequence is TGTGCCAGCAGCTTGACAGAGGAGTTCCAAGAGACCCAGTACTTC. Amino acid sequence: CASSLTEEFQETQYF.

In this sample, this clonotype turned up a few times. The rearrangement uses TRBV28 and TRBJ1-4; D is ambiguous. The CDR3 has 12 amino acids. The germline V gene encodes CDR1 MDHEN and CDR2 SYDVKM. V shed 6 bases and J shed 6 bases, with 8 bases lying between them. CDR3 in DNA: TGTGCCAGCAGCTCAGTCGATGAAAAACTGTTTTTT. Protein product: CASSSVDEKLFF.

This clonotype has just a few counts. This chain connects TRBV3-1 to TRBJ1-1; a possible D gene is TRBD1 (5 bases). The CDR3 sequence is 14 residues long. The V gene lost 3 bases and the J gene lost 3 bases, with 11 bases spanning the gap. The germline gives CDR1 LGHDT, CDR2 YNNKEL (reference sequence). The CDR3 DNA follows: TGTGCCAGCAGCCATTGGGGGAGGGACACTGAAGCTTTCTTT. Translating it yields CASSHWGRDTEAFF.

This clonotype was recorded at least ten times. The J gene is TRBJ2-2, the V gene TRBV6-5; 8 positions match TRBD1. The CDR3 is 15 residues long. V trimming: 5 bases; J trimming: 7 bases; junction bases outside the gene matches: 9. Looked up from germline, CDR1 is MNHEY and CDR2 is SVGAGI. The CDR3 spells CASSNDRGLIGELFF. CDR3 coding DNA: TGTGCCAGCAGTAACGACAGGGGACTCATCGGGGAGCTGTTTTTT.

The sample holds a few counts of this clonotype. V usage is TRBV7-3 and J usage is TRBJ2-6; tentatively, D is TRBD1 (5 bases). The CDR3 spans 18 residues. CDR1 is SGHTA and CDR2 is FQGTGA in the germline V gene. The ends were cut back, 5 bases at V and 1 base at J, with 18 bases in the middle. CDR3 sequence (DNA): TGTGCCAGCAGCCTCGACAGTCCCAGGGCGTCTGGGGCCAACGTCCTGACTTTC. Protein product: CASSLDSPRASGANVLTF.

V and J are TRBV18 and TRBJ1-4; D is undetermined. The germline V and J ends were trimmed by 5 bases and 5 bases, with 24 bases remaining between them. CDR3 length: 18 residues. Germline-derived CDR1 and CDR2 are KGHSH and LQKENI. The CDR3 sequence: CASSSEPGTMVGNEKLFF. The DNA for the CDR3 is TGTGCCAGCTCATCTGAACCGGGAACCATGGTCGGGAATGAAAAACTGTTTTTT.

This clonotype was detected only a few times. The chain joins TRBV20-1 to TRBJ2-3; D could derive from TRBD1 or TRBD2 (6 bases each). Germline CDR1 is DFQATT and CDR2 is SNEGSKA (reference sequence). The CDR3 consists of 14 residues. V shed 5 bases and J shed 6 bases, with 18 bases lying between them. The CDR3 loop is CSAARGGLRDTQYF. CDR3 nucleotides: TGCAGTGCTGCCCGTGGGGGGCTCCGGGATACGCAGTATTTT.

In this sample, this clonotype turned up many times. The chain employs TRBV20-1 and TRBJ1-5, with a possible D match to TRBD1 (6 bases). CDR3 size: 13 residues. V lost 3 bases and J 4 bases, leaving 10 bases between the germline ends. Germline CDR1 and CDR2: DFQATT and SNEGSKA (reference sequence). The CDR3 sequence is CSARLGGNQPQHF. CDR3 DNA: TGCAGTGCTAGGTTAGGGGGGAATCAGCCCCAGCATTTT.

There are a few counts of this clonotype. The V call is TRBV4-1, the J call TRBJ2-7; no clear D. V lost 1 base and J lost 4, with 11 bases in between. The CDR3 covers 14 residues. Germline V gives CDR1 MGHRA, CDR2 YSYEKL. The CDR3 region is CASSQVGAIYEQYF. CDR3 DNA sequence: TGCGCCAGCAGCCAAGTCGGCGCCATATACGAGCAGTACTTC.

The genes are TRBV7-9 and TRBJ1-6; D call uncertain. CDR1 and CDR2 from the germline V gene are SEHNR and FQNEAQ (reference sequence). Trimming left V 5 bases short and J 12 bases short, with 23 bases between. CDR3 length: 16 residues. The CDR3 nucleotides are TGTGCCAGCAGCCCCCTGATCATTGACGAAAGTGGACCCCTCCACTTT. Translation: CASSPLIIDESGPLHF. The whole variable domain, filled in from reference TRBV7-9 and TRBJ1-6, reads DTGVSQNPRHKITKRGQNVTFRCDPISEHNRLYWYRQTLGQGPEFLTYFQNEAQLEKSRLLSDRFSAERPKGSFSTLEIQRTEQGDSAMYLCASSPLIIDESGPLHFGNGTRLTVT.

This clonotype has a handful of counts. V and J are TRBV30 and TRBJ2-7, with D uncertain. The V end was cut by 0 bases, the J end by 6 bases, with 6 bases between. The CDR3 spans 11 residues. Per the germline V gene, CDR1 is GTSNPN and CDR2 is SVGIG (reference sequence). CDR3 nucleotides: TGTGCCTGGAGTGTAAGCAGCGAGCAGTACTTC. It codes for CAWSVSSEQYF.

Turning to this clonotype: The junction differs from germline at one of its ends, possibly a read error. The chain uses TRBV4-1 and TRBJ1-2, with unresolved D. The CDR3 sequence is 12 residues long. Germline assignment: CDR1 MGHRA and CDR2 YSYEKL. The CDR3: CASSQSQYGYIF. The CDR3 DNA reads as TGCGCCAGCAGCCAATCCCAGTATGGCTACATCTTC.

The CDR3 nucleotides are TGCAGCGTTGTATCCTCCTACGAGCAGTACTTC. Protein: CSVVSSYEQYF. This chain links TRBV29-1 with TRBJ2-7, with no clear D. Deletions cut 4 bases from V and 0 bases from J, with 4 bases between. Germline assignment: CDR1 SQVTM and CDR2 ANQGSEA. The CDR3 consists of 11 residues.

This clonotype was seen more than once but under ten times. This chain joins TRBV7-3 and TRBJ2-1, with D perhaps TRBD2 (6 bases). The V end lost 4 bases, the J end lost 4 bases, and 11 bases lay between the germline ends. The CDR3 has 14 residues. The germline gives CDR1 SGHTA, CDR2 FQGTGA. The CDR3 sequence: CASSWRADYNEQFF. CDR3 nucleotides: TGTGCCAGCAGCTGGAGGGCCGATTACAATGAGCAGTTCTTC.

This rearrangement joins TRBV5-1 to TRBJ1-2; TRBD1 matches at 7 bases. This CDR3 contains 15 residues. Trimming at V came to 4 bases and at J to 2 bases, leaving 8 bases not matched to a gene. Germline loops: CDR1 SGHRS, CDR2 YFSETQ. The CDR3 spells CASSLGQKLNYGYTF. The CDR3 DNA reads TGCGCCAGCAGCCTGGGACAGAAATTAAACTATGGCTACACCTTC.

Many counts were recorded for this clonotype. The chain couples TRBV5-6 to TRBJ2-1, with TRBD2 identical over 10 bases. CDR1 is SGHDT and CDR2 is YYEEEE in the germline V gene. This CDR3 contains 18 residues. Germline trimming cut 0 bases from V and 2 bases from J; bases unmatched to any gene: 8. Written as DNA, the CDR3 is TGTGCCAGCAGCTTGGGCCTAGCGGGAGTTGTAGCCTACAATGAGCAGTTCTTC. It yields the protein CASSLGLAGVVAYNEQFF.